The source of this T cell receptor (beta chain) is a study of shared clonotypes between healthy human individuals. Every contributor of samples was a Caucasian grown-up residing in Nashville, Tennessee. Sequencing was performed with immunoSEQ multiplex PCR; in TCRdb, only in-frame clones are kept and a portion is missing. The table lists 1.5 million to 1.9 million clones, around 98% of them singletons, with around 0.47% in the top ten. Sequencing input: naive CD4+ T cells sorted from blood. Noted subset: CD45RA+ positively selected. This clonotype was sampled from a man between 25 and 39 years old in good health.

DNA for the CDR3: TGTGCCAGCTCACCACTCTCCAGGGACACTGAAGCTTTCTTT. Protein sequence: CASSPLSRDTEAFF. This sequence joins TRBV18 and TRBJ1-1, with a weak D call TRBD1 (5 bases). Germline CDR1 is KGHSH and CDR2 is LQKENI. The CDR3 covers 14 residues. The V and J ends lost 1 base and 3 bases respectively, with 9 bases between them. The variable domain in full, completed from reference TRBV18 and TRBJ1-1, reads NAGVMQNPRHLVRRRGQEARLRCSPMKGHSHVYWYRQLPEEGLKFMVYLQKENIIDESGMPKERFSAEFPKEGPSILRIQQVVRGDSAAYFCASSPLSRDTEAFFGQGTRLTVV.